Each of the 26 T cell receptor beta chains below was sequenced from the same sample in a study of response to subunit inactivated influenza vaccine. MiXCR, run by TCRdb on the RT-PCR reads, gives a single entry per CDR3 protein. The table includes more than 550,000 distinct CDR3 sequences, over 9% detected once. Another study also made use of these data, one on T cells expressing NK-cell markers. Per that study: For TCR beta, cDNA was produced by 5'RACE template switching with UMIs.

Material: PBMCs from blood, obtained on the day of vaccination. These receptors originate from a man in his fifties who received an inactivated influenza vaccine.

The chain carries TRBV6-1 and TRBJ2-6, with 8 bases lining up with TRBD1. In germline, CDR1 is MNHNS, CDR2 SASEGT. V lost 4 bases to trimming and J lost 1 base; unmatched junction nucleotides: 12. The CDR3 is 19 amino acids. CDR3: CASSAVGQARGSGANVLTF. CDR3 in DNA: TGTGCCAGCAGTGCCGTGGGACAGGCAAGAGGATCTGGGGCCAACGTCCTGACTTTC.

The J gene is TRBJ2-3, the V gene TRBV5-1, with D perhaps being TRBD1 or TRBD2 (5 bases each). The CDR3 contains 16 residues. The V end lost 7 bases, the J end lost 2 bases, and 20 bases lay between the germline ends. Germline-derived CDR1 and CDR2 are SGHRS and YFSETQ. DNA for the CDR3: TGCGCCAGCGGGGGTGGGGATGCCTATCCCACAGATACGCAGTATTTT. This codes for CASGGGDAYPTDTQYF.

The chain uses TRBV2 and TRBJ2-1; D unclear. The CDR3 is 18 amino acids. Germline-derived CDR1 and CDR2 are SNHLY and FYNNEI. With 1 base removed from V and 2 bases from J, the gap between germline ends came to 18 bases. The CDR3 DNA reads TGTGCCAGCAGTGAAGTCCCCTTCACAGCGACGCCCTACAATGAGCAGTTCTTC. It specifies CASSEVPFTATPYNEQFF.

This clonotype was observed a few times. The chain has TRBV4-1 and TRBJ2-7; possible D gene TRBD1, 6 bases. V was shortened by 3 bases and J by 3 bases, with 12 bases between the two germline ends. The CDR3 extends over 14 amino acids. Germline CDR1 reads MGHRA; CDR2 reads YSYEKL. CDR3 amino acids: CASSQADRVYEQYF. CDR3 DNA: TGCGCCAGCAGCCAGGCGGACAGAGTCTACGAGCAGTACTTC.

There are a few counts of this clonotype. V usage is TRBV25-1 and J usage is TRBJ2-1; 8 bases are a match to TRBD2. The V and J ends lost 1 base and 12 bases, in that order; junction bases with no gene match: 14. Germline CDR1 is MGHDK and CDR2 is SYGVNS. The CDR3 covers 16 residues. The CDR3 bases are TGTGCCAGCAGTGAATTCAGTCAGAGCGGGAGCTTTTGGCAGTTCTTC. Protein sequence: CASSEFSQSGSFWQFF.

The rearrangement joins TRBV28 to TRBJ2-1; D remains unclear. The CDR3 is 13 amino acids. Germline CDR1 MDHEN, CDR2 SYDVKM. The V end lost 2 bases, the J end lost 10 bases, and 12 bases lay between the germline ends. The CDR3 protein is CASSLTLGLEQFF. CDR3 nucleotide sequence: TGTGCCAGCAGTTTAACCCTGGGCCTGGAGCAGTTCTTC.

This clonotype was recorded many times. The chain uses TRBV12-3 or TRBV12-4 and TRBJ2-1, with 10 bases matching TRBD2. V dropped 6 bases and J dropped 6; count of bases not matched to a gene: 8. The CDR3 length is 15 residues. CDR3 DNA sequence: TGTGCCAGCAGACTCCTAGCGGGGGTAAGCAATGAGCAGTTCTTC. Translating it yields CASRLLAGVSNEQFF.

This clonotype showed up just a few times. This sequence joins TRBV24-1 and TRBJ2-3; D is unresolved. The CDR3 is made up of 13 amino acids. With 4 bases removed from V and 8 bases from J, the gap between germline ends came to 12 bases. The V gene's germline CDR1 is KGHDR and CDR2 SFDVKD. The DNA of the CDR3 is TGTGCCACCAGTGAGGTGGGCACCGTTACGCAGTATTTT. This sequence encodes CATSEVGTVTQYF.

This chain joins TRBV2 and TRBJ2-7; 9 bases agree with TRBD2. Germline lookup yields CDR1 SNHLY and CDR2 FYNNEI. Unmatched junction bases numbered 8, after V lost 6 bases and J lost 2 bases. The CDR3 spans 15 residues. The CDR3 loop reads CASRRLAEGAYEQYF. The CDR3, as DNA: TGTGCCAGCAGAAGACTAGCGGAAGGAGCCTACGAGCAGTACTTC.

The chain joins TRBV9 to TRBJ2-5, with D perhaps given as TRBD1 or TRBD2 (5 bases each). Germline V CDR1 and CDR2: SGDLS, YYNGEE. The CDR3 extends over 15 amino acids. Trimming shortened V by 0 bases and J by 4 bases, and 13 bases separated the two germline ends. In nucleotides, the CDR3 is TGTGCCAGCAGCGTAGTTGCAGGGAGAGGAGAGACCCAGTACTTC. Its translation: CASSVVAGRGETQYF. Full variable domain (rest looked up from reference TRBV9 and TRBJ2-5): DSGVTQTPKHLITATGQRVTLRCSPRSGDLSVYWYQQSLDQGLQFLIQYYNGEERAKGNILERFSAQQFPDLHSELNLSSLELGDSALYFCASSVVAGRGETQYFGPGTRLLVL.

This clonotype was recorded at least ten times. V gene TRBV4-1 combines with J gene TRBJ1-1, with D hard to call. V lost 2 bases and J 1 base, leaving 8 bases between the germline ends. This CDR3 contains 14 residues. CDR1 and CDR2 from the germline V gene are MGHRA and YSYEKL. In DNA form, the CDR3 reads TGCGCCAGCAGCCAACTAGGTCAGAACACTGAAGCTTTCTTT. Translating gives CASSQLGQNTEAFF.

This clonotype was recorded a few times. The chain links TRBV25-1 to TRBJ2-1; 11 nucleotides match TRBD2. Germline V gene sequence: CDR1 MGHDK, CDR2 SYGVNS. V shed 3 bases, J shed 12 bases, and the junction held 16 bases outside the gene matches. The CDR3 runs to 17 residues. The DNA of the CDR3 is TGTGCCAGCAGTGAGGATCTAGCGGGAGGACCCAGTCTTCGGCAGTTCTTC. It translates to CASSEDLAGGPSLRQFF.

The sample holds many counts of this clonotype. The V gene is TRBV29-1, the J gene TRBJ2-7, with D hard to call. V lost 3 bases, J lost 5 bases, and 11 bases lay in between. CDR1 and CDR2 from the germline V gene are SQVTM and ANQGSEA. CDR3 size: 12 residues. In DNA, the CDR3 is TGCAGCGTTGAGAAAGGTTCCAACGAGCAGTACTTC. It codes for CSVEKGSNEQYF.

The V and J genes are TRBV11-2 and TRBJ2-2; 7 nucleotides agree with TRBD2. The CDR3 is 17 residues long. In germline, CDR1 is SGHAT, CDR2 FQNNGV. With V trimmed by 2 bases and J by 4 bases, 10 bases remained unmatched. The CDR3 DNA reads as TGTGCCAGCAGCTTACTCCCGACTTCGGGGGGCACCGGGGAGCTGTTTTTT. Its translation: CASSLLPTSGGTGELFF.

This clonotype was observed once. CDR3 sequence: CASKTGPGLSDEQFF. DNA of the CDR3: TGTGCCAGCAAGACGGGGCCGGGATTAAGCGATGAGCAGTTCTTC. V gene TRBV12-3 or TRBV12-4 combines with J gene TRBJ2-1, with D perhaps being TRBD1 or TRBD2 (5 bases each). This CDR3 is built from 15 residues. Trimming took off 7 bases at V and 8 bases at J, with 21 bases between the two ends.

This clonotype has more than one count but fewer than ten. V and J are TRBV5-1 and TRBJ2-1; D may be TRBD2 (5 bases). Between the trimmed V and J ends, which lost 0 bases and 14 bases, there was a span of 18 bases. CDR1 is SGHRS, CDR2 YFSETQ, per germline. The CDR3 contains 14 residues. The CDR3 nucleotides are TGCGCCAGCAGCTTGGCCCCGGATAGAGCGGTGAAGTTCTTC. This gives the protein CASSLAPDRAVKFF.

This chain uses TRBV29-1 with TRBJ1-1, with unresolved D. Germline assignment: CDR1 SQVTM and CDR2 ANQGSEA. This CDR3 is 11 amino acids long. V gave up 6 bases and J gave up 3 bases, with 8 bases separating them. The CDR3 loop reads CSVSFYTEAFF. As DNA, the CDR3 is TGCAGCGTGTCTTTTTACACTGAAGCTTTCTTT.

V is TRBV3-1 and J is TRBJ1-2, with TRBD1 as a possible D gene (5 bases). Trimming removed 1 base at V and 7 bases at J, with 10 bases between. The CDR3 spans 13 residues. CDR1 LGHDT and CDR2 YNNKEL come from the germline V gene (reference sequence). CDR3 sequence (DNA): TGTGCCAGCAGCCAAGTGGGCGGGACTGGCTACACCTTC. Translated: CASSQVGGTGYTF.

This clonotype was detected only a few times. The rearrangement uses TRBV20-1 and TRBJ2-7; D is possibly TRBD1 (6 bases). CDR1 DFQATT and CDR2 SNEGSKA come from the germline V gene (reference sequence). V was pared by 3 bases and J by 1 base, with 16 bases between. The CDR3 consists of 15 residues. The CDR3 sequence is CSARPRGQRSYEQYF. The CDR3 DNA sequence: TGCAGTGCTAGGCCCAGGGGCCAACGATCCTACGAGCAGTACTTC.

There are many counts of this clonotype. The rearrangement uses TRBV7-2 and TRBJ1-5; no reliable D call. This CDR3 region has 15 residues. V lost 2 bases and J 0 bases, leaving 8 bases between the germline ends. CDR1 and CDR2 (germline): SGHTA, FQGNSA. The CDR3 region is CASSLLGNSNQPQHF. The DNA of the CDR3 is TGTGCCAGCAGCTTACTCGGGAATAGCAATCAGCCCCAGCATTTT.

This clonotype was picked up many times. The rearrangement joins TRBV5-5 to TRBJ2-2; TRBD2 aligns across 7 bases. J gave up 0 bases and V 0 bases, and 5 bases lay outside the gene matches. Germline CDR1 and CDR2: SGHKS and YYEKEE (reference sequence). The CDR3 covers 17 residues. DNA of the CDR3: TGTGCCAGCAGCTTGGGAACCGCGGGGGCGAACACCGGGGAGCTGTTTTTT. This codes for CASSLGTAGANTGELFF.

The chain carries TRBV30 and TRBJ2-1; D ambiguous. V was cut by 5 bases and J by 9 bases, with 8 bases left in between. The CDR3 is 10 residues long. Per germline, CDR1 GTSNPN and CDR2 SVGIG (reference sequence). The CDR3 region is CAWGESEQFF. The DNA for the CDR3 is TGTGCCTGGGGAGAGTCTGAGCAGTTCTTC. Combining the CDR3 with reference TRBV30 and TRBJ2-1 gives the whole variable domain SQTIHQWPATLVQPVGSPLSLECTVEGTSNPNLYWYRQAAGRGLQLLFYSVGIGQISSEVPQNLSASRPQDRQFILSSKKLLLSDSGFYLCAWGESEQFFGPGTRLTVL.

This clonotype has a handful of counts. V gene TRBV6-6 combines with J gene TRBJ2-7, with D unclear. V lost 0 bases and J lost 5, with 8 bases in between. The CDR3 is 13 residues long. Germline V lookup: CDR1 MNHNY, CDR2 SVGAGI (reference sequence). The CDR3 DNA sequence: TGTGCCAGCAGTTACTCTTATGGGAACGAGCAGTACTTC. Translation: CASSYSYGNEQYF.

This clonotype was recorded many times. The rearrangement links TRBV5-1 to TRBJ2-2; unclear D gene. Trimming took 0 bases from V and 2 from J, leaving 8 bases between them. The V gene's germline CDR1 is SGHRS and CDR2 YFSETQ. This CDR3 is built from 15 residues. The CDR3 here is CASSLGHANTGELFF. The CDR3 DNA follows: TGCGCCAGCAGCTTGGGACACGCAAACACCGGGGAGCTGTTTTTT. Supplemented by reference TRBV5-1 and TRBJ2-2, the full variable domain reads KAGVTQTPRYLIKTRGQQVTLSCSPISGHRSVSWYQQTPGQGLQFLFEYFSETQRNKGNFPGRFSGRQFSNSRSEMNVSTLELGDSALYLCASSLGHANTGELFFGEGSRLTVL.

In this sample, this clonotype turned up many times. The CDR3 sequence: CASSSMTDFRNIQYF. The CDR3, as DNA: TGTGCCAGCAGTTCAATGACAGATTTCCGTAACATTCAGTACTTC. The rearrangement links TRBV12-3 or TRBV12-4 to TRBJ2-4; tentatively, D is TRBD1 (5 bases). V lost 4 bases and J 7 bases, leaving 17 bases between the germline ends. The CDR3 totals 15 residues.

This clonotype has just a few counts. The rearrangement links TRBV29-1 to TRBJ2-3, with a possible D match to TRBD2 (6 bases). Germline-derived CDR1 and CDR2 are SQVTM and ANQGSEA. The CDR3 runs 15 residues. With 3 bases removed from V and 1 base from J, the gap between germline ends came to 14 bases. The CDR3 region has the DNA TGCAGCGTTGATGGCTCGCGGGGAGGCACAGATACGCAGTATTTT. This sequence encodes CSVDGSRGGTDTQYF.